This passage covers 19 T cell receptor beta chains from one sample sequenced in a study of T cell repertoires in cytomegalovirus infection (dated by TCRdb to about 2019). Sequencer: Illumina HiSeq 1500. The raw public data were reprocessed by TCRdb itself: fastp quality trimming at Q25, MiXCR clonotype calling, in-frame beta chains only. Each entry is one CDR3 protein sequence, shown with its most common DNA and genes. The table for this sample lists some 200,000 distinct CDR3 sequences; roughly 9.8% of them were counted only once. Approximately 4.2% of the sample comes from the top ten. The source material was PBMCs. Receptors were obtained from a human donor in good health (CMV status not recorded). Some clones in this sample may be carry-over from other donors' samples.

This clonotype was counted at least ten times. V is TRBV4-1 and J is TRBJ2-3; no firm D call. Trimming shortened V by 1 base and J by 1 base, and 6 bases separated the two germline ends. Germline V CDR1 and CDR2: MGHRA, YSYEKL. This CDR3 has 14 residues. For the CDR3, the DNA is TGCGCCAGCAGCCAAGGTGCGGGCACAGATACGCAGTATTTT. It yields the protein CASSQGAGTDTQYF.

This clonotype was seen at least ten times. This sequence joins TRBV11-2 and TRBJ2-5, with D possibly matching TRBD2 (6 bases). CDR3 length: 15 amino acids. V was cut by 4 bases and J by 7 bases, with 19 bases left in between. Germline V CDR1 and CDR2: SGHAT, FQNNGV. Here the CDR3 DNA reads TGTGCCAGCAGCTCTACACTAGCCGAGTGGGGGACCCAGTACTTC. Its translation is CASSSTLAEWGTQYF. The full variable domain, with the rest looked up from reference TRBV11-2 and TRBJ2-5, is EAGVAQSPRYKIIEKRQSVAFWCNPISGHATLYWYQQILGQGPKLLIQFQNNGVVDDSQLPKDRFSAERLKGVDSTLKIQPAKLEDSAVYLCASSSTLAEWGTQYFGPGTRLLVL.

As to this clonotype: Just one base apart from a much larger clone, this may be a read error. V is TRBV5-5 and J is TRBJ2-1; D perhaps matches TRBD1 (6 bases). The germline V gene has CDR1 SGHKS and CDR2 YYEKEE (reference sequence). CDR3 length equals 14 residues. The CDR3 sequence is CASRPGPRGNERFF. In DNA form, the CDR3 reads TGTGCCAGCAGGCCGGGACCAAGGGGGAATGAGCGGTTCTTC.

This clonotype occurred many times. The chain has TRBV7-2 and TRBJ2-1, with unresolved D. Looked up from germline, CDR1 is SGHTA and CDR2 is FQGNSA. Trimming removed 8 bases at V and 2 bases at J, with 16 bases between. This CDR3 region has 15 residues. In DNA, the CDR3 is TGTGCCAGCTCCCTGGACGGTGAGGCCTACAATGAGCAGTTCTTC. As protein: CASSLDGEAYNEQFF. Variable domain in full (rest from reference TRBV7-2 and TRBJ2-1): GAGVSQSPSNKVTEKGKDVELRCDPISGHTALYWYRQSLGQGLEFLIYFQGNSAPDKSGLPSDRFSAERTGGSVSTLTIQRTQQEDSAVYLCASSLDGEAYNEQFFGPGTRLTVL.

The genes are TRBV25-1 and TRBJ1-1; D unresolved. V lost 4 bases and J 7 bases, leaving 7 bases between the germline ends. The CDR3 has 11 residues. Germline V gene data show CDR1 as MGHDK and CDR2 as SYGVNS. CDR3 coding DNA: TGTGCCAGCAGTGGAGAGTTTGAAGCTTTCTTT. Translating it yields CASSGEFEAFF.

In this sample, this clonotype turned up many times. V and J are TRBV7-2 and TRBJ2-3, with 8 bases lining up with TRBD2. The germline V gene encodes CDR1 SGHTA and CDR2 FQGNSA. This CDR3 region has 15 residues. Germline trimming cut 3 bases from V and 0 bases from J; bases unmatched to any gene: 2. This CDR3 reads CASSFASGSTDTQYF. Written as DNA, the CDR3 is TGTGCCAGCAGCTTTGCTAGCGGGAGCACAGATACGCAGTATTTT.

The sample holds many counts of this clonotype. The genes are TRBV5-5 and TRBJ2-4, with D hard to call. The CDR3 has 15 residues. In germline, CDR1 is SGHKS, CDR2 YYEKEE (reference sequence). Trimming stripped 4 bases from V and 0 bases from J, with 11 bases between. The CDR3 is CASSDGRLAKNIQYF. The CDR3 bases are TGTGCCAGCAGCGATGGCAGGTTAGCCAAAAACATTCAGTACTTC.

This clonotype occurred a few times. The rearrangement links TRBV28 to TRBJ2-7; D could derive from TRBD1 or TRBD2 (7 bases each). The CDR3 runs to 15 residues. Between the trimmed V and J ends, which lost 6 bases and 6 bases, there was a span of 21 bases. In germline, CDR1 is MDHEN, CDR2 SYDVKM. The DNA for the CDR3 is TGTGCCAGCAGACCCAGGGGGGGGGTGGGTCGCGAGCAGTACTTC. Translation: CASRPRGGVGREQYF.

This clonotype was recorded many times. This chain links TRBV7-2 with TRBJ2-7; TRBD2 agrees at 13 bases. J lost 6 bases, V lost 0 bases, and 8 bases had no gene match. Per germline, CDR1 SGHTA and CDR2 FQGNSA. The CDR3 spans 17 residues. The CDR3, as DNA: TGTGCCAGCAGCTTAGCTTCACCCGGACTAGCGGGAGTCGAGCAGTACTTC. This sequence encodes CASSLASPGLAGVEQYF.

A few counts support this clonotype. The rearrangement joins TRBV28 to TRBJ2-2, with TRBD2 as a possible D gene (5 bases). Germline V gene sequence: CDR1 MDHEN, CDR2 SYDVKM. The CDR3 contains 15 residues. V shed 5 bases and J shed 5 bases, with 15 bases lying between them. The CDR3 sequence: CASSLRLPRTGELFF. CDR3 in DNA: TGTGCCAGCAGTCTACGACTACCGCGGACCGGGGAGCTGTTTTTT. Full variable domain (outside the CDR3, taken from reference TRBV28 and TRBJ2-2): DVKVTQSSRYLVKRTGEKVFLECVQDMDHENMFWYRQDPGLGLRLIYFSYDVKMKEKGDIPEGYSVSREKKERFSLILESASTNQTSMYLCASSLRLPRTGELFFGEGSRLTVL.

DNA for the CDR3: TGTGCCAGCAGCCTGGGTCGGAGAGGAAACTACGAGCAGTACTTC. Amino acids: CASSLGRRGNYEQYF. V and J are TRBV3-1 and TRBJ2-7, with D unclear. The V end lost 4 bases, the J end lost 3 bases, and 16 bases lay between the germline ends. Germline CDR1 and CDR2: LGHDT and YNNKEL (reference sequence). The CDR3 is 15 residues long.

As for this clonotype: A read error may be the cause here, since a much bigger clone is one base away. The gene calls are TRBV7-2 and TRBJ1-2, with D tentatively TRBD1 (5 bases). Germline-derived CDR1 and CDR2 are SGHTA and FQGNSA. The CDR3 has 14 residues. CDR3 DNA sequence: TGTGCCAGAAGCTTGAATAAACAGGTTACTGGCTACACCTTC. It encodes CARSLNKQVTGYTF.

The V call is TRBV29-1, the J call TRBJ1-2, with a weak D call TRBD1 (5 bases). This CDR3 region has 12 residues. Trimming left V 4 bases short and J 4 bases short, with 10 bases between. CDR1 and CDR2 (germline): SQVTM, ANQGSEA. CDR3 protein: CSVAGNGYGYTF. CDR3 in DNA: TGCAGCGTTGCAGGGAACGGCTATGGCTACACCTTC.

This clonotype has a count of ten or more. V is TRBV18 and J is TRBJ2-7; D might be TRBD2 (5 bases). This CDR3 spans 16 amino acids. Germline V gene sequence: CDR1 KGHSH, CDR2 LQKENI. V was cut by 6 bases and J by 6 bases, with 24 bases left in between. The CDR3 DNA follows: TGTGCCAGCTCCCTCAGAGGGCCGGTCACCCTGGGCGAGCAGTACTTC. This sequence encodes CASSLRGPVTLGEQYF.

This clonotype was counted a few times. The V call is TRBV20-1, the J call TRBJ2-7, with D unresolved. V was shortened by 4 bases and J by 2 bases, with 9 bases between the two germline ends. From germline, CDR1 is DFQATT and CDR2 SNEGSKA (reference sequence). The CDR3 extends over 12 amino acids. In nucleotides, the CDR3 is TGCAGTGCTATTCCTCGGCCCTACGAGCAGTACTTC. It translates to CSAIPRPYEQYF.

This clonotype was detected ten times or more. V is TRBV7-2 and J is TRBJ2-7, with 8 bases lining up with TRBD1. This CDR3 has 15 residues. V was pared by 4 bases and J by 2 bases, with 7 bases of the junction left unmatched. From germline, CDR1 is SGHTA and CDR2 FQGNSA. The CDR3 loop reads CASSSPRGRAYEQYF. CDR3 coding DNA: TGTGCCAGCAGCTCCCCCAGGGGGCGCGCCTACGAGCAGTACTTC. Complete variable domain (other parts from reference TRBV7-2 and TRBJ2-7): GAGVSQSPSNKVTEKGKDVELRCDPISGHTALYWYRQSLGQGLEFLIYFQGNSAPDKSGLPSDRFSAERTGGSVSTLTIQRTQQEDSAVYLCASSSPRGRAYEQYFGPGTRLTVT.

This clonotype has a count of ten or more. The chain uses TRBV28 and TRBJ2-1; D is unresolved. The V and J ends lost 6 bases and 2 bases respectively, with 14 bases between them. The CDR3 loop spans 15 amino acids. Germline V gene sequence: CDR1 MDHEN, CDR2 SYDVKM. The CDR3 DNA follows: TGTGCCAGCAGCACCGGCGCCGGTACCTACAATGAGCAGTTCTTC. Residues: CASSTGAGTYNEQFF. The full variable domain, in which reference TRBV28 and TRBJ2-1 provide the parts outside the CDR3, is DVKVTQSSRYLVKRTGEKVFLECVQDMDHENMFWYRQDPGLGLRLIYFSYDVKMKEKGDIPEGYSVSREKKERFSLILESASTNQTSMYLCASSTGAGTYNEQFFGPGTRLTVL.

This clonotype has a handful of counts. The V gene is TRBV28, the J gene TRBJ2-7; D is possibly TRBD1 (6 bases). CDR1 is MDHEN, CDR2 SYDVKM, per germline. The CDR3 contains 16 residues. Trimming shortened V by 2 bases and J by 4 bases, and 18 bases separated the two germline ends. The CDR3, as DNA: TGTGCCAGCAGTTTAGGACCCAGGGGTGTATGGTACGAGCAGTACTTC. Amino acids: CASSLGPRGVWYEQYF.

This clonotype came up many times. The chain joins TRBV19 to TRBJ1-6, with D unclear. This CDR3 is built from 14 residues. V lost 9 bases to trimming and J lost 7 bases, with 16 bases between them. Germline V gives CDR1 LNHDA, CDR2 SQIVND (reference sequence). CDR3 amino acids: CASKEGMGNSPLHF. The CDR3 DNA follows: TGTGCCAGCAAGGAGGGAATGGGAAATTCACCCCTCCACTTT.